The rows below give T cell receptor beta chains drawn from one sample of a study of T cells in Graves' hyperthyroidism and ophthalmopathy. TCRdb reprocessed the multiplex PCR reads with MiXCR, giving one entry per CDR3 protein. The table has almost 350,000 distinct CDR3 sequences, around 18% seen once; the top ten hold less than 20%. The sequencing sample was made of blood. Receptors originate from a woman between 40 and 55 years old with Graves' ophthalmopathy. Each CDR3 is given with its conserved first and last residue.

j_call | v_call | cdr3_aa
TRBJ2-5 | TRBV20-1 | CSARDRASAKETQYF
TRBJ1-1 | TRBV29-1 | CSVQGVGKTEAFF
TRBJ1-1 | TRBV18 | CASSPNSRNTEAFF
TRBJ2-2 | TRBV7-1 | CASSSGGFATSIPAKTGELFF
TRBJ1-1 | TRBV10-3 | CAISDQTGEAEAFF
TRBJ1-2 | TRBV2 | CASSEVGDRFSGYTF
TRBJ2-2 | TRBV19 | CASSIPGDAGELFF
TRBJ2-7 | TRBV7-8 | CASSFRTGEVYEQYF
TRBJ1-1 | TRBV30 | CAWATGVSEAFF
TRBJ2-7 | TRBV6-2/TRBV6-3 | CASSYVREKKYEQYF
TRBJ2-5 | TRBV20-1 | CSAIRHQETQYF
TRBJ2-5 | TRBV24-1 | CATSDSGQGGQETQYF
TRBJ2-2 | TRBV6-2/TRBV6-3 | CASKTNRGLTGELFF
TRBJ2-7 | TRBV12-3/TRBV12-4 | CASSFPSGRAAYEQYF
TRBJ1-2 | TRBV6-1 | CASSEAGDRSRGYTF
TRBJ2-7 | TRBV7-8 | CASSTRTSNPIAF
TRBJ2-7 | TRBV28 | CASSPRGGEREQYF
TRBJ1-1 | TRBV6-2/TRBV6-3 | CASSYLKTGVWTEAFF
TRBJ2-7 | TRBV6-6 | CASSPTGTSGSRSYEQYF
TRBJ1-3 | TRBV6-5 | CASSYSTFGQGRNTIYF
TRBJ2-7 | TRBV20-1 | CSARDVLGGMVYEQYF
TRBJ2-7 | TRBV20-1 | CSAYNYEQYF
TRBJ2-1 | TRBV7-6 | CASSLGLAGLATHNEQFF